The source of this TCR beta chain is a study of blood T cells in healthy people across ages. The germline gives CDR1 DFQATT, CDR2 SNEGSKA (reference sequence). CDR3 length: 17 residues. V lost 5 bases to trimming and J lost 0 bases; unmatched junction nucleotides: 15. A second PCR of 7 to 11 cycles used a sample-barcoded 5' primer and a J-beta primer mix. MiXCR, run by TCRdb on the 5' RACE reads, gives a single entry per CDR3 protein. This table holds 1.5 million to 2 million distinct CDR3 sequences, 35% to 50% found once. This clonotype was found a few times. Sequenced input: blood. The chain uses TRBV20-1 and TRBJ2-7; TRBD1 aligns across 8 bases. This clonotype was obtained from a human donor in good health. CDR3 residues: CSAPGTGVTRSSYEQYF. In DNA, the CDR3 is TGCAGTGCTCCCGGGACAGGAGTTACTAGGAGCTCCTACGAGCAGTACTTC.